This entry features one T cell receptor (beta chain) sequence. Its specific antigen is unknown. No clone much larger than this one lies a single base away; base qualities are absent. This entry comes from a study of shared clonotypes between healthy human individuals (dated by TCRdb to the early 2020s). Looking at the study overall: A couple of women and three men aged 18 to 49 years were included in the cohort. Per donor, leukapheresis produced somewhere between about 0.9 and 9 billion PBMCs. To increase sequencing depth and limit assay-specific biases, different laboratories used diverse techniques to prepare libraries and sequence TCR repertoires. Per donor, three plates each were used for CD4 naive and CD4 memory, two for CD8 naive, and one for CD8 memory. The study deeply sequenced blood TCR repertoires of five healthy adults to estimate repertoire size and the extent of clonotype sharing between individuals. Points the paper makes about the study in general: About 5% of naive CD4, 3.5% of naive CD8, approximately 2% of memory CD4, and more than 0.35% of memory CD8 clonotypes were shared across a handful of donors. Because the study included a small number of donors, the genetic and exposure-history diversity represented was limited. Incomplete sequencing was indicated by rarefaction of sorted-subset datasets, despite the large sequencing depth. Sampling was restricted to blood, and TCR repertoires in tissues likely differ from the TCR repertoires found in blood. Pairwise subsampling led to the expectation that sequencing depth would affect the degree of clonotype sharing among donors. Naive subsets generally had larger estimated clonotype richness than memory subsets did. Compared with non-shared clonotypes, clonotypes shared by all four sorted-subset donors had higher generation probabilities.

TCR CDR3 regions were amplified from genomic DNA by multiplex PCR using the deep immunoSEQ assay. For each cell subset, the extracted genomic DNA was distributed evenly across all wells of several immunoSEQ 96-well plates, and each plate served as one replicate. For sorted subsets, 150 to 250 ng of genomic DNA, equivalent to roughly 33,000 T cell genomes, went into each replicate PCR. Purified libraries were measured with a Qubit 3.0 fluorometer, size-checked on a Bioanalyzer 2100, and measured again with the KAPA Library Quantification kit. Every immunoSEQ 96-well plate was sequenced on a dedicated single-read 150-cycle Illumina NextSeq 550 flow cell. Processing in the source paper ran as follows. Because only junctional sequences without quality scores were contained in the immunoSEQ output, filtering matching that applied to full-length reads could not be performed. To assign V/J genes and CDR3, sequences were annotated against IMGT germline references using PyIR, a Python wrapper for IgBLAST v1.9. Reads were removed for weak V/J assignments (E-value above 1e-6), missing CDR3, stop codons, out-of-frame junctions, or ambiguous translated residues. V3J clonotypes were defined as sequences sharing the same inferred V gene, J gene, and CDR3 amino acid sequence. To compute the percentage overlap between repertoires, the number of shared unique clonotypes was divided by the size of the smaller repertoire. Repertoire richness was assessed with RTK rarefaction, the Chao1 estimator, and Recon v2.1 estimates of unobserved clonotypes. Generation probabilities were computed with OLGA for all TCRbeta clonotypes obtained by the gDNA method from several donors. TCRdb mirrors the immuneACCESS table, restricted to in-frame sequences. Some clones are absent from its copies; in checked studies, under half trace to an unresolved V gene, and the reason for the others is unknown. The DNA gave D and trimming, while V, J and clone size come from that table. The sample table contains about 2.2 million clones; only one count was recorded for about 92% of them. Of the sample, 1.7% is held by the ten largest clones.

CD8 naive samples were obtained by positive selection for CCR7 among CD45RO-negative cells, yielding a CD45RA+CCR7+ population from which TemRA cells were excluded. Donors were healthy HIV-negative adults with no recently reported acute infections or vaccinations. Only Caucasian adults living in Nashville, Tennessee, USA were represented among the donors. Blood was collected by leukapheresis, and PBMCs were isolated by Ficoll-Histopaque density gradient centrifugation and then cryopreserved in liquid nitrogen vapor phase. Purity and quantity of every magnetically sorted T cell population were checked by analytical flow cytometry. From each sorted fraction, genomic DNA was isolated and quantified by UV absorbance on a Nanodrop 2000c. CDR1 SGHDN and CDR2 FVKESK were looked up in the germline V gene. V loses 4 bases at its end and J loses 6 bases; junction bases beyond the gene matches: 6. The CDR3 goes from the cysteine to the phenylalanine over 15 residues. Only the CDR3 region is kept as DNA, spanning 45 bases read in frame from base 1.

The clonotype was recovered from a young man in good health. Some clones in this sample may be carry-over from other donors' samples. The sequence is built from TRBV14 and TRBJ2-4, and TRBD1 matches 10 of the central bases. Sequencing used naive CD8+ T cells from PBMCs. The sample's cell subset or site, from its label and the paper: CD45RA+CCR7+. The CDR3 reads CASSPDRGRRNIQYF. The DNA is as follows: TGTGCCAGCAGCCCAGACAGGGGGCGGCGAAACATTCAGTACTTC.